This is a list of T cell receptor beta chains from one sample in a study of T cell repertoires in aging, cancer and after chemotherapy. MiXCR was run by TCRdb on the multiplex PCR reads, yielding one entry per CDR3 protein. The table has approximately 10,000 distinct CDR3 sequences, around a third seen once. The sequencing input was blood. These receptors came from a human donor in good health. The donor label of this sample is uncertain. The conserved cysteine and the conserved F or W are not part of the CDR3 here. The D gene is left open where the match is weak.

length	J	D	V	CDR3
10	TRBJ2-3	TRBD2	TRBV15	ATSRQRGMQY
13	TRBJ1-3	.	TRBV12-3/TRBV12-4	ASSPSSRSGNTIY
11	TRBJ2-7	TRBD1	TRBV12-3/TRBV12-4	ASRLGQSYNQY
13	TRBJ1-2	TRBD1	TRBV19	ASSTRDSSNYGYT
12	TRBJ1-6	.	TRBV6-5	ASRPTGYNSPLH
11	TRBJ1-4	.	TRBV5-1	ASSFRAGEKLF
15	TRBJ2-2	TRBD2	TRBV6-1	ASSKGMAGGYTGELF
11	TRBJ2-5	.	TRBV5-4	ASSLGGRETQY
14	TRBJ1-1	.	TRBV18	ASSPPSVRGSTEAF
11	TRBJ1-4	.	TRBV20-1	SAYGGRGEKLF
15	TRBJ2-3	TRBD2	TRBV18	ASSPTSGGPSTDTQY
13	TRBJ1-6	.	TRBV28	ASSPPQATNSPLH
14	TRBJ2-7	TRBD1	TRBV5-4	ASSLAMGRGRNEQY
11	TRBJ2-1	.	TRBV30	AWTRSLVGEQF
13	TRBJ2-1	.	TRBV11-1	ASSPDGDSYNEQF
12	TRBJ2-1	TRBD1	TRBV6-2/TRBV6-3	ASSSGQAYNEQF
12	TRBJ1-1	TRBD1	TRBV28	ASSFPGGHTEAF
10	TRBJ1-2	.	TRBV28	ASNEGGYGYT
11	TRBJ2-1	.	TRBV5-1	ASQGSSYNEQF
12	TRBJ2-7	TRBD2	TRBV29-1	SVVGGGSSYEQY
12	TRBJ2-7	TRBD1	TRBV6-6	ASSYPGQGLEQY
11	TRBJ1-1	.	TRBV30	AWSVVGRTEAF
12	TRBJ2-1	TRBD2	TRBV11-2	ASSRGGLLNEQF
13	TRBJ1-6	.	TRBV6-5	ASTAASSYNSPLH
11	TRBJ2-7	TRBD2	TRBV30	AWSKLAGHEQY
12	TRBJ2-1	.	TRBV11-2	ASSWGPTYNEQF
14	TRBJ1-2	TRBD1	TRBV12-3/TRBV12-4	ASSPSPDRGRSGYT
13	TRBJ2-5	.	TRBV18	ASSPQATRVETQY